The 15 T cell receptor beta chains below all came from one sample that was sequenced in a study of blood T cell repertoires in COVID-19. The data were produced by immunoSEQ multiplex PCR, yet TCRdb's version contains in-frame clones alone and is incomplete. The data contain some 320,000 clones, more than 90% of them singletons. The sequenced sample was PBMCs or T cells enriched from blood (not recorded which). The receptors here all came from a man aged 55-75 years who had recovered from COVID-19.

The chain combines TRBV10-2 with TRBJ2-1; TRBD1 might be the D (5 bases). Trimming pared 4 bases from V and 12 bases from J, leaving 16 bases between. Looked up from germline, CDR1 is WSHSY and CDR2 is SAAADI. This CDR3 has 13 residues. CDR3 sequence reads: CASSAGSTTGQFF. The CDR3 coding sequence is TGCGCCAGCAGTGCCGGATCCACTACAGGGCAGTTCTTC.

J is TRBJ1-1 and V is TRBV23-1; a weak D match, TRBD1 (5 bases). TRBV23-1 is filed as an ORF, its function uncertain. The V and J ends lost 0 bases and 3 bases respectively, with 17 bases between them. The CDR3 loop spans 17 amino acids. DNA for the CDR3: TGCGCCAGCAGTCAATCCACTACCCGAGACAGCTACACTGAAGCTTTCTTT. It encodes CASSQSTTRDSYTEAFF.

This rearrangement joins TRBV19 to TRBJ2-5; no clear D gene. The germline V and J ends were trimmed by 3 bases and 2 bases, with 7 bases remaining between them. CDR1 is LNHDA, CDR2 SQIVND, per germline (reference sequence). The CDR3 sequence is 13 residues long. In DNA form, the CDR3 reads TGTGCCAGTAGTATTCCCCTACAAGAGACCCAGTACTTC. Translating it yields CASSIPLQETQYF. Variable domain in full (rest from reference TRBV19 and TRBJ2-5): DGGITQSPKYLFRKEGQNVTLSCEQNLNHDAMYWYRQDPGQGLRLIYYSQIVNDFQKGDIAEGYSVSREKKESFPLTVTSAQKNPTAFYLCASSIPLQETQYFGPGTRLLVL.

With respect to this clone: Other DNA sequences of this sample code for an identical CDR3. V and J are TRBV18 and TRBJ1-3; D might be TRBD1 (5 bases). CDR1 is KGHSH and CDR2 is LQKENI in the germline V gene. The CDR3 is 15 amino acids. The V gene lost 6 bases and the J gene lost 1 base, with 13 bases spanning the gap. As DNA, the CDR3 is TGTGCCAGCTCGCCGCTCGACAGTTCTGGAAACACCATATATTTT. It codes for CASSPLDSSGNTIYF.

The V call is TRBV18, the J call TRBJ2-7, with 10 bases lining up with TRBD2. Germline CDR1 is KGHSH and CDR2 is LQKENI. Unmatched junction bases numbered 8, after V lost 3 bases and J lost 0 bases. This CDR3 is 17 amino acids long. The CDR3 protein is CASSPVTSGRASYEQYF. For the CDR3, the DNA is TGTGCCAGCTCACCCGTGACAAGCGGGAGGGCCTCCTACGAGCAGTACTTC.

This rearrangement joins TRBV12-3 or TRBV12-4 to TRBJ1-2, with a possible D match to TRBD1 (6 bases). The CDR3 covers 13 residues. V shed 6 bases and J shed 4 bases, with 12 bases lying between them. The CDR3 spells CASRGDRSYGYTF. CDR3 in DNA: TGTGCCAGCAGGGGAGACAGGAGCTATGGCTACACCTTC.

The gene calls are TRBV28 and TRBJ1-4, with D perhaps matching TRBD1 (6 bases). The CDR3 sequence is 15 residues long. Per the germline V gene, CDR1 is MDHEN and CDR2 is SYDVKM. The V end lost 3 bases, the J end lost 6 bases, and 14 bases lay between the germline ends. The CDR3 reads CASSLLGGAYEKLFF. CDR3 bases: TGTGCCAGCAGTTTGTTAGGGGGGGCTTATGAAAAACTGTTTTTT.

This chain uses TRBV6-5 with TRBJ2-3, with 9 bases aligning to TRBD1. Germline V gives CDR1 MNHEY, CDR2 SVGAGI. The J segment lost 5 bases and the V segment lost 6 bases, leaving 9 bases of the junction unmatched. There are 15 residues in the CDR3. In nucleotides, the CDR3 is TGTGCCAGCAGCATACAGGGGGCGCGCCTAGATACGCAGTATTTT. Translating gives CASSIQGARLDTQYF.

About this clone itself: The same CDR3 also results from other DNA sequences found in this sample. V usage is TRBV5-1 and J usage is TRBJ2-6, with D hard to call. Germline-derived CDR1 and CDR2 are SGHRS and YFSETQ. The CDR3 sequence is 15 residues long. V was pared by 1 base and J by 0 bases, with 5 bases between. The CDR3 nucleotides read TGCGCCAGCAGCTTGACAGCCTCTGGGGCCAACGTCCTGACTTTC. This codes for CASSLTASGANVLTF.

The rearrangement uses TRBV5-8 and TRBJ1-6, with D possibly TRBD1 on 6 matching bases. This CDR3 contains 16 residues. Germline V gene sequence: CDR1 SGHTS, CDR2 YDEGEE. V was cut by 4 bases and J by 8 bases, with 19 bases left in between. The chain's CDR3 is CASSRITAPGDSPLHF. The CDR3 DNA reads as TGTGCCAGCAGCCGCATCACCGCCCCAGGGGATTCACCCCTCCACTTT.

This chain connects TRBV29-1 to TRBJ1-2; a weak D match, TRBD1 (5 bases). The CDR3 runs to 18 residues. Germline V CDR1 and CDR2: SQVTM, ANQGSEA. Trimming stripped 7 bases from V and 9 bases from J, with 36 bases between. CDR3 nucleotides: TGCAGCGCTGACCGAGAGGCCAGGGCCGATCCTGCTGCATGTAGCTACACCTTC. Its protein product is CSADREARADPAACSYTF.

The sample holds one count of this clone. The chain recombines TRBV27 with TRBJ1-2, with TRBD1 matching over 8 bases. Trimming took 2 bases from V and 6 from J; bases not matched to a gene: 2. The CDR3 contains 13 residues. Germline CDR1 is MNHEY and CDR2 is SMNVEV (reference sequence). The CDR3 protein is CASSLGTGHGYTF. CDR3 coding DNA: TGTGCCAGCAGTTTAGGGACAGGCCATGGCTACACCTTC.

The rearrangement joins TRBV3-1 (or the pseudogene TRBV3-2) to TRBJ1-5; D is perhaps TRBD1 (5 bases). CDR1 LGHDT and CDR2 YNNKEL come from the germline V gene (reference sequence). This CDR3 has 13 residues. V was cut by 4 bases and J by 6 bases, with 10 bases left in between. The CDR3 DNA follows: TGTGCCAGCAGCCCGGACATAAGTCAGCCCCAGCATTTT. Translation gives CASSPDISQPQHF.

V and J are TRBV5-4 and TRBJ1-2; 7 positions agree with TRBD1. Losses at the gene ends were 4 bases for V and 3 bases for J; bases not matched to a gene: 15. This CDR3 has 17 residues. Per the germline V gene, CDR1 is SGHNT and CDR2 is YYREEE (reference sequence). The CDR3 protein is CASSQGQPHRWDYGYTF. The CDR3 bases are TGTGCCAGCAGCCAGGGACAGCCACACCGGTGGGACTATGGCTACACCTTC.

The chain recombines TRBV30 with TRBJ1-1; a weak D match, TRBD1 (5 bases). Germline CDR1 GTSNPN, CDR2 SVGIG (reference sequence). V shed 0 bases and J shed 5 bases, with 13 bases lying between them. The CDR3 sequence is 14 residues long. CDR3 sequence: CAWSVGGGGTEAFF. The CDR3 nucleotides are TGTGCCTGGAGTGTAGGCGGGGGTGGTACTGAAGCTTTCTTT.